Listed below are T cell receptor beta chains from one sample, sequenced in a study of OX40 agonist ivuxolimab in advanced cancers. Only in-frame clones appear in the TCRdb table, and some are missing; sequencing was by immunoSEQ multiplex PCR. The data hold about 71,000 clones, with 84% observed a single time. The sample here was CD4+ or CD8+ T cells sorted from blood, taken in a trial of the OX40 agonist ivuxolimab. These receptors all stem from an adult with an advanced solid tumor such as melanoma, head and neck, liver or kidney cancer. Both conserved end residues are part of each CDR3. A D gene is named only where the DNA matches it firmly. Expanded clones are given a class, and other clones once, few, many or no size at all.

abundance: .; d_gene: TRBD1; v_gene: TRBV5-4; len: 15; j_gene: TRBJ1-1; CDR3aa: CASSLTGDANTEAFF; CDR3nt: TGTGCCAGCAGCTTGACAGGGGACGCGAACACTGAAGCTTTCTTT
abundance: .; d_gene: TRBD2; v_gene: TRBV27; len: 15; j_gene: TRBJ2-7; CDR3aa: CASRRGGRDPYEQYF; CDR3nt: TGTGCCAGCCGGAGGGGCGGGAGGGATCCCTACGAGCAGTACTTC
abundance: .; d_gene: .; v_gene: TRBV10-1; len: 15; j_gene: TRBJ1-1; CDR3aa: CASSPGRMRGTEAFF; CDR3nt: TGCGCCAGCAGTCCGGGACGCATGAGGGGAACTGAAGCTTTCTTT
abundance: .; d_gene: TRBD2; v_gene: TRBV7-3; len: 15; j_gene: TRBJ2-5; CDR3aa: CASSLKTSGLETQYF; CDR3nt: TGTGCCAGCAGCTTAAAAACTAGCGGGTTAGAGACCCAGTACTTC
abundance: .; d_gene: .; v_gene: TRBV7-9; len: 14; j_gene: TRBJ1-2; CDR3aa: CASSLSGGAQGYTF; CDR3nt: TGTGCCAGCAGCCTTTCCGGGGGGGCGCAGGGCTACACCTTC
abundance: once; d_gene: TRBD2; v_gene: TRBV11-3; len: 14; j_gene: TRBJ2-1; CDR3aa: CASSLVAGGDEQFF; CDR3nt: TGTGCCAGCAGCTTAGTAGCGGGTGGTGATGAGCAGTTCTTC
abundance: .; d_gene: .; v_gene: TRBV5-4; len: 14; j_gene: TRBJ2-2; CDR3aa: CASSLVSGAGELFF; CDR3nt: TGTGCCAGCAGCTTGGTTTCGGGGGCCGGGGAGCTGTTTTTT
abundance: .; d_gene: TRBD1; v_gene: TRBV18; len: 14; j_gene: TRBJ1-2; CDR3aa: CASSPGQGNYGYTF; CDR3nt: TGTGCCAGCTCACCCGGACAGGGGAACTATGGCTACACCTTC
abundance: .; d_gene: TRBD1; v_gene: TRBV19; len: 17; j_gene: TRBJ2-3; CDR3aa: CASSIGGQPIVGNTQYF; CDR3nt: TGTGCCAGTAGTATAGGGGGACAGCCAATAGTCGGAAATACGCAGTATTTT
abundance: .; d_gene: .; v_gene: TRBV5-1; len: 15; j_gene: TRBJ2-1; CDR3aa: CASSYTGTPRNEQFF; CDR3nt: TGCGCCAGCAGCTACACCGGGACACCTCGCAATGAGCAGTTCTTC
abundance: .; d_gene: TRBD2; v_gene: TRBV5-1; len: 16; j_gene: TRBJ2-2; CDR3aa: CASSLGAGSGTGELFF; CDR3nt: TGCGCCAGCAGCTTAGGAGCGGGGTCCGGTACCGGGGAGCTGTTTTTT
abundance: .; d_gene: TRBD1; v_gene: TRBV11-2; len: 14; j_gene: TRBJ2-5; CDR3aa: CASSQRTGIETQYF; CDR3nt: TGTGCCAGCAGTCAGAGGACAGGGATCGAGACCCAGTACTTC
abundance: .; d_gene: .; v_gene: TRBV14; len: 14; j_gene: TRBJ2-7; CDR3aa: CASSRLSASYEQYF; CDR3nt: TGTGCCAGCAGCCGTCTATCGGCGTCGTACGAGCAGTACTTC
abundance: .; d_gene: TRBD2; v_gene: TRBV19; len: 17; j_gene: TRBJ2-2; CDR3aa: CASSIMLAGGITGELFF; CDR3nt: TGTGCCAGTAGTATTATGCTAGCGGGAGGAATCACCGGGGAGCTGTTTTTT
abundance: .; d_gene: .; v_gene: TRBV25-1; len: 14; j_gene: TRBJ1-5; CDR3aa: CASSELRENQPQHF; CDR3nt: TGTGCCAGCAGTGAGCTCAGGGAGAATCAGCCCCAGCATTTT
abundance: .; d_gene: .; v_gene: TRBV27; len: 13; j_gene: TRBJ1-5; CDR3aa: CASSLVSNQPQHF; CDR3nt: TGTGCCAGCAGTTTGGTCAGCAATCAGCCCCAGCATTTT
abundance: .; d_gene: .; v_gene: TRBV14; len: 13; j_gene: TRBJ1-1; CDR3aa: CASSRIGGTEAFF; CDR3nt: TGTGCCAGCAGCCGGATTGGGGGCACTGAAGCTTTCTTT
abundance: few; d_gene: .; v_gene: TRBV9; len: 15; j_gene: TRBJ2-1; CDR3aa: CASSVTGRNYNEQFF; CDR3nt: TGTGCCAGCAGCGTAACAGGGAGGAACTACAATGAGCAGTTCTTC
abundance: .; d_gene: TRBD1; v_gene: TRBV28; len: 14; j_gene: TRBJ1-1; CDR3aa: CASSYRGRFTEAFF; CDR3nt: TGTGCCAGCAGTTACAGGGGGCGATTTACTGAAGCTTTCTTT
abundance: .; d_gene: .; v_gene: TRBV5-1; len: 16; j_gene: TRBJ2-1; CDR3aa: CASSLTSLSSYNEQFF; CDR3nt: TGCGCCAGCAGCTTGACCTCACTTAGCTCCTACAATGAGCAGTTCTTC
abundance: .; d_gene: .; v_gene: TRBV19; len: 14; j_gene: TRBJ1-6; CDR3aa: CASSMGLPGSPLHF; CDR3nt: TGTGCCAGTAGTATGGGACTGCCGGGTTCACCCCTCCACTTT
abundance: .; d_gene: .; v_gene: TRBV9; len: 14; j_gene: TRBJ2-1; CDR3aa: CASSALPGRYGLFF; CDR3nt: TGTGCCAGCAGCGCCCTCCCCGGGCGGTACGGTCTGTTCTTC
abundance: .; d_gene: TRBD1; v_gene: TRBV7-8; len: 18; j_gene: TRBJ1-5; CDR3aa: CASSLRGTGVWDGQPQHF; CDR3nt: TGTGCCAGCAGCTTACGGGGGACAGGGGTGTGGGATGGTCAGCCCCAGCATTTT
abundance: few; d_gene: .; v_gene: TRBV18; len: 13; j_gene: TRBJ1-3; CDR3aa: CASSPGSGNTIYF; CDR3nt: TGTGCCAGCTCACCAGGTTCTGGAAACACCATATATTTT
abundance: .; d_gene: .; v_gene: TRBV9; len: 17; j_gene: TRBJ1-3; CDR3aa: CASSVAGDGNSGNTIYF; CDR3nt: TGTGCCAGCAGCGTAGCGGGGGACGGAAACTCTGGAAACACCATATATTTT
abundance: .; d_gene: .; v_gene: TRBV4-2; len: 15; j_gene: TRBJ2-2; CDR3aa: CASSQDLRNTGELFF; CDR3nt: TGTGCCAGCAGCCAAGATTTGAGGAACACCGGGGAGCTGTTTTTT
abundance: .; d_gene: .; v_gene: TRBV5-1; len: 18; j_gene: TRBJ1-4; CDR3aa: CASSLNGGHPTTNEKLFF; CDR3nt: TGCGCCAGCAGCTTGAATGGGGGTCACCCAACAACTAATGAAAAACTGTTTTTT
abundance: .; d_gene: .; v_gene: TRBV7-2; len: 13; j_gene: TRBJ1-5; CDR3aa: CASSLVSNQPQHF; CDR3nt: TGTGCCAGCAGCTTAGTTAGCAATCAGCCCCAGCATTTT
abundance: .; d_gene: .; v_gene: TRBV9; len: 17; j_gene: TRBJ2-3; CDR3aa: CASSVEIWDSPPRTQYF; CDR3nt: TGTGCCAGCAGCGTAGAGATTTGGGACTCCCCTCCCCGTACGCAGTATTTT
abundance: once; d_gene: .; v_gene: TRBV4-1; len: 15; j_gene: TRBJ1-4; CDR3aa: CASSPGRLTNEKLFF; CDR3nt: TGCGCCAGCAGCCCCGGACGGCTAACTAATGAAAAACTGTTTTTT
abundance: .; d_gene: .; v_gene: TRBV5-6; len: 14; j_gene: TRBJ2-3; CDR3aa: CASSIEGITDTQYF; CDR3nt: TGTGCCAGCAGCATCGAGGGGATCACAGATACGCAGTATTTT
abundance: .; d_gene: .; v_gene: TRBV2; len: 12; j_gene: TRBJ1-2; CDR3aa: CASSVGLYGYTF; CDR3nt: TGTGCCAGCAGTGTTGGGCTCTATGGCTACACCTTC
abundance: .; d_gene: .; v_gene: TRBV28; len: 17; j_gene: TRBJ2-1; CDR3aa: CASRLAPGATLYNEQFF; CDR3nt: TGTGCCAGCAGGCTAGCGCCCGGGGCCACCCTGTACAATGAGCAGTTCTTC
abundance: .; d_gene: TRBD1; v_gene: TRBV6-6; len: 13; j_gene: TRBJ1-2; CDR3aa: CASSRGQGYGYTF; CDR3nt: TGTGCCAGCAGCAGGGGACAGGGCTATGGCTACACCTTC
abundance: .; d_gene: TRBD2; v_gene: TRBV5-1; len: 13; j_gene: TRBJ2-3; CDR3aa: CASSPLSDGTTYF; CDR3nt: TGCGCCAGCAGCCCTCTATCTGACGGGACTACTTATTTT
abundance: .; d_gene: .; v_gene: TRBV2; len: 13; j_gene: TRBJ1-4; CDR3aa: CASKGEANEKLFF; CDR3nt: TGTGCCAGCAAGGGGGAGGCGAATGAAAAACTGTTTTTT